This TCR beta chain was recovered during a study of cytomegalovirus exposure and HLA in healthy donors. Looking at the study overall: Most donors, about 82% of roughly 400 genotyped, fell in the Caucasian-associated ancestry cluster.

The CDR3 is 16 residues long. Germline values: CDR1 MNHEY, CDR2 SVGAGI. The ends were cut back, 0 bases at V and 4 bases at J, with 14 bases in the middle. With 60 Vbeta and 13 Jbeta primers, the PCR was carried out. Measured with immunoSEQ multiplex PCR; TCRdb has only the in-frame clones, and not every one. The sample has around 190,000 clones, about 9% seen once; the top ten hold approximately 1.3%. The source of this sequence is a woman aged 30 to 39 in good health and CMV-seropositive. The sequenced material came from PBMCs. The chain joins TRBV6-5 to TRBJ2-3, with a tentative D call TRBD1 (7 bases). CDR3 sequence (DNA): TGTGCCAGCAGTTACTCGAGGAGGGGGCTCGCAGATACGCAGTATTTT. It translates to CASSYSRRGLADTQYF.